This TCR beta chain derives from a study of T cells after posttransplantation cyclophosphamide. The study's findings and limits: Later post-transplant blood repertoires were often dominated by donor CD8+ memory clones. TRB clonality was highly associated with recipient CMV seropositivity and reactivation.

The CDR3 is 14 amino acids. Germline lookup yields CDR1 SGDLS and CDR2 YYNGEE. Deletions cut 0 bases from V and 4 bases from J, with 9 bases between. Points on this clone: Its specificity is not known.

Cyclophosphamide on days +3 and +4 followed busulfan-fludarabine conditioning and a marrow graft. Clones were sequenced by immunoSEQ multiplex PCR, and TCRdb holds only the in-frame ones, with some missing. This sample yields under 50,000 clones, of which around 91% are seen a single time; under 3% belongs to the top ten. The specimen comprised PBMCs, sampled 60 to 65 days after allogeneic stem cell transplant with posttransplant cyclophosphamide. The chain links TRBV9 to TRBJ2-3; D might be TRBD1 (5 bases). The source of this sequence is a male patient aged 60 to 75 who received an allogeneic stem cell transplant from a related donor and was CMV-positive. Some of the T cells may derive from the graft donor. CDR3 region: CASSVGMGPDTQYF. The CDR3 bases are TGTGCCAGCAGCGTAGGGATGGGGCCAGATACGCAGTATTTT.